The 23 T cell receptor beta chains below come from one sample, sequenced in a study of shared T cell receptors in the human thymus. Method: immunoSEQ multiplex PCR; TCRdb's copy keeps in-frame clones and lacks some. The sample has more than 550,000 clones; 80% to 90% are singletons. This sample was shared with a second study, whose subject was human thymus T cells.

The sample consisted of thymocytes. The origin of the receptors is a boy less than two years old with a congenital heart defect.

The chain combines TRBV11-2 with TRBJ2-3, with 11 bases aligning to TRBD2. V lost 5 bases and J lost 0; bases outside the gene matches: 4. The length of the CDR3 is 16 residues. CDR1 is SGHAT, CDR2 FQNNGV, per germline. The CDR3 DNA sequence: TGTGCCAGCAGCCTCCGGACTAGCGGGAGCACAGATACGCAGTATTTT. Amino acids: CASSLRTSGSTDTQYF.

The chain combines TRBV28 with TRBJ2-1; D is unresolved. The CDR3 sequence is 17 residues long. The germline V gene encodes CDR1 MDHEN and CDR2 SYDVKM. The V end lost 7 bases, the J end lost 0 bases, and 19 bases lay between the germline ends. The CDR3 nucleotides read TGTGCCAGCACCGTCCCGGCCCGAGGAAGCTCCTACAATGAGCAGTTCTTC. It specifies CASTVPARGSSYNEQFF.

The chain employs TRBV5-6 and TRBJ1-1; possible D gene TRBD1, 6 bases. CDR3 size: 18 residues. V lost 1 base, J lost 0 bases, and 19 bases lay in between. Germline lookup yields CDR1 SGHDT and CDR2 YYEEEE. The CDR3 here is CASSLFSQGIRLNTEAFF. The CDR3 nucleotides are TGTGCCAGCAGCTTGTTCTCCCAGGGGATACGGCTGAACACTGAAGCTTTCTTT.

The CDR3 here is CASSFEREHGELFF. CDR3 DNA: TGCGCCAGCAGCTTCGAGCGGGAGCATGGGGAGCTGTTTTTT. The chain links TRBV5-1 to TRBJ2-2; TRBD2 agrees at 8 bases. Trimming removed 2 bases from V and 8 bases from J; junction bases left unmatched: 5. Per the germline V gene, CDR1 is SGHRS and CDR2 is YFSETQ. The CDR3 runs to 14 residues.

This clone was observed a single time. The chain links TRBV28 to TRBJ1-5; possibly TRBD1 for D (6 bases). This CDR3 contains 15 residues. The V end lost 6 bases, the J end lost 0 bases, and 12 bases lay between the germline ends. Germline V CDR1 and CDR2: MDHEN, SYDVKM. DNA for the CDR3: TGTGCCAGCAGCCTTGGACAGTATAGCAATCAGCCCCAGCATTTT. As protein: CASSLGQYSNQPQHF. The whole variable domain, remainder taken from reference TRBV28 and TRBJ1-5, is DVKVTQSSRYLVKRTGEKVFLECVQDMDHENMFWYRQDPGLGLRLIYFSYDVKMKEKGDIPEGYSVSREKKERFSLILESASTNQTSMYLCASSLGQYSNQPQHFGDGTRLSIL.

The CDR3 DNA follows: TGTGCCAGCAGTGGACAGGGGGCGGAAGGTTCACCCCTCCACTTT. This sequence encodes CASSGQGAEGSPLHF. This chain links TRBV2 with TRBJ1-6; 10 bases align to TRBD1. The J segment lost 9 bases and the V segment lost 4 bases, leaving 6 bases of the junction unmatched. The germline gives CDR1 SNHLY, CDR2 FYNNEI. The CDR3 is 15 amino acids.

The genes are TRBV6-6 and TRBJ2-7, with TRBD1 identical over 8 bases. Germline CDR1 reads MNHNY; CDR2 reads SVGAGI (reference sequence). The CDR3 runs 14 residues. The V and J ends lost 8 bases and 2 bases, in that order; junction bases with no gene match: 8. CDR3 residues: CASQMGQAPYEQYF. The DNA of the CDR3 is TGTGCCAGCCAAATGGGACAGGCTCCCTACGAGCAGTACTTC.

The CDR3 region has the DNA TGTGCCAGCAGCCTGGGACAGGGATTAAACACTGAAGCTTTCTTT. It is translated as CASSLGQGLNTEAFF. The chain has TRBV27 and TRBJ1-1; 9 nucleotides line up with TRBD1. The CDR3 consists of 15 residues. Germline loops: CDR1 MNHEY, CDR2 SMNVEV (reference sequence). J was trimmed by 2 bases and V by 6 bases; bases with no gene match: 7.

V is TRBV30 and J is TRBJ2-5, with a tentative D call TRBD2 (5 bases). V lost 7 bases, J lost 5 bases, and 20 bases lay in between. This CDR3 is built from 14 residues. Germline CDR1 GTSNPN, CDR2 SVGIG (reference sequence). The CDR3 coding sequence is TGTGCCTCCCGCTGCCCTAGCTTGTTGGAGACCCAGTACTTC. This gives the protein CASRCPSLLETQYF.

The V gene is TRBV27, the J gene TRBJ1-2; D gene uncertain. CDR3 length: 12 residues. Germline V gene sequence: CDR1 MNHEY, CDR2 SMNVEV (reference sequence). Trimming pared 4 bases from V and 4 bases from J, leaving 7 bases between. CDR3 in amino acids: CASSSDSYGYTF. As DNA, the CDR3 is TGTGCCAGCAGTTCTGACTCCTATGGCTACACCTTC.

The chain employs TRBV2 and TRBJ2-1; 13 bases are shared with TRBD2. J lost 6 bases, V lost 2 bases, and 7 bases had no gene match. The CDR3 loop spans 17 amino acids. Germline V gene sequence: CDR1 SNHLY, CDR2 FYNNEI. The chain's CDR3 is CASSEMGTSGEVNEQFF. For the CDR3, the DNA is TGTGCCAGCAGTGAAATGGGGACTAGCGGGGAGGTCAATGAGCAGTTCTTC.

V gene TRBV7-8 combines with J gene TRBJ2-5, with D tentatively TRBD2 (5 bases). Per germline, CDR1 SGHVS and CDR2 FQNEAQ. The V gene lost 0 bases and the J gene lost 5 bases, with 13 bases spanning the gap. CDR3 length: 15 residues. CDR3 protein: CASSLAPSPPETQYF. The CDR3 nucleotides read TGTGCCAGCAGCTTAGCGCCTAGCCCTCCCGAGACCCAGTACTTC.

This chain connects TRBV28 to TRBJ2-4, with D perhaps TRBD1 (5 bases). The V end lost 5 bases, the J end lost 0 bases, and 14 bases lay between the germline ends. Looked up from germline, CDR1 is MDHEN and CDR2 is SYDVKM. The CDR3 length is 16 residues. CDR3 in amino acids: CASSPDIGLAKNIQYF. In DNA form, the CDR3 reads TGTGCCAGCAGTCCGGACATTGGTCTAGCCAAAAACATTCAGTACTTC.

V is TRBV9 and J is TRBJ1-3, with D unresolved. This CDR3 has 13 amino acids. V gave up 0 bases and J gave up 5 bases, with 6 bases separating them. CDR1 SGDLS and CDR2 YYNGEE come from the germline V gene. The CDR3: CASSVDTRNTIYF. DNA of the CDR3: TGTGCCAGCAGCGTAGACACAAGAAACACCATATATTTT. Full variable domain (rest looked up from reference TRBV9 and TRBJ1-3): DSGVTQTPKHLITATGQRVTLRCSPRSGDLSVYWYQQSLDQGLQFLIQYYNGEERAKGNILERFSAQQFPDLHSELNLSSLELGDSALYFCASSVDTRNTIYFGEGSWLTVV.

This clone was detected once. The V and J genes are TRBV4-2 and TRBJ1-5; 10 nucleotides match TRBD1. This CDR3 has 18 amino acids. Germline CDR1 is LGHNA and CDR2 is YNFKEQ. V lost 0 bases to trimming and J lost 4 bases; unmatched junction nucleotides: 9. The CDR3 coding sequence is TGTGCCAGCAGCCAAGATAAAAGGGACAGGGGTCGGAATCAGCCCCAGCATTTT. Translation: CASSQDKRDRGRNQPQHF.

For the CDR3, the DNA is TGTGCCAGCAGCTTAGCTTTTCGGTTAGAGACCCAGTACTTC. Translation gives CASSLAFRLETQYF. The rearrangement joins TRBV11-2 to TRBJ2-5; the D is unclear. CDR1 and CDR2 (germline): SGHAT, FQNNGV. Trimming removed 1 base at V and 4 bases at J, with 10 bases between. CDR3 length: 14 amino acids.

This chain connects TRBV2 to TRBJ2-4; the D is unclear. Between the trimmed V and J ends, which lost 3 bases and 3 bases, there was a span of 6 bases. CDR3 length: 13 residues. Germline CDR1 reads SNHLY; CDR2 reads FYNNEI. In DNA form, the CDR3 reads TGTGCCAGCAGTGATCGCGGCAAAAACATTCAGTACTTC. Its translation is CASSDRGKNIQYF. Based on the CDR3 plus reference TRBV2 and TRBJ2-4, the full variable domain is EPEVTQTPSHQVTQMGQEVILRCVPISNHLYFYWYRQILGQKVEFLVSFYNNEISEKSEIFDDQFSVERPDGSNFTLKIRSTKLEDSAMYFCASSDRGKNIQYFGAGTRLSVL.

The rearrangement links TRBV7-9 to TRBJ2-1; perhaps TRBD2 as D (6 bases). The germline V gene encodes CDR1 SEHNR and CDR2 FQNEAQ (reference sequence). V gave up 1 base and J gave up 8 bases, with 12 bases separating them. The CDR3 extends over 14 amino acids. CDR3 amino acids: CASSLGGIGDEQFF. The CDR3 bases are TGTGCCAGCAGCTTAGGCGGGATCGGGGATGAGCAGTTCTTC.

The chain uses TRBV5-8 and TRBJ1-6; 11 bases map to TRBD1. V shed 0 bases, J shed 9 bases, and the junction held 5 bases outside the gene matches. This CDR3 has 16 amino acids. The germline V gene has CDR1 SGHTS and CDR2 YDEGEE. CDR3 in DNA: TGTGCCAGCAGCTTGGAAATCGGGACAGGGGGTTCACCCCTCCACTTT. Translating it yields CASSLEIGTGGSPLHF.

The chain has TRBV19 and TRBJ2-1; TRBD1 agrees at 10 bases. CDR1 and CDR2 from the germline V gene are LNHDA and SQIVND (reference sequence). The length of the CDR3 is 15 residues. V gave up 3 bases and J gave up 6 bases; unmatched junction bases: 5. The DNA of the CDR3 is TGTGCCAGTAGTATTGACAGGGGGCGTTCCAATGAGCAGTTCTTC. It specifies CASSIDRGRSNEQFF. Full variable domain (missing parts from reference TRBV19 and TRBJ2-1): DGGITQSPKYLFRKEGQNVTLSCEQNLNHDAMYWYRQDPGQGLRLIYYSQIVNDFQKGDIAEGYSVSREKKESFPLTVTSAQKNPTAFYLCASSIDRGRSNEQFFGPGTRLTVL.

The chain carries TRBV6-4 and TRBJ2-1, with TRBD2 as a possible D gene (7 bases). Germline CDR1 and CDR2: MRHNA and SNTAGT. The CDR3 runs 16 residues. The V end was cut by 1 base, the J end by 9 bases, with 19 bases between. CDR3 coding DNA: TGTGCCAGCAGTGACTATGGGGGGGCTGATTTCGGTGAGCAGTTCTTC. Its protein is CASSDYGGADFGEQFF.

The rearrangement uses TRBV4-3 and TRBJ1-1, with TRBD1 matching over 8 bases. CDR1 is LGHNA, CDR2 YSLEER, per germline. With 1 base clipped from V and 6 bases from J, the junction kept 10 bases outside the gene matches. The CDR3 extends over 16 amino acids. CDR3 in DNA: TGCGCCAGCAGCCAAGCGGCCCGGACAGGGCGGGCTGAAGCTTTCTTT. This codes for CASSQAARTGRAEAFF.

The J gene is TRBJ1-1, the V gene TRBV28; D unclear. Trimming took 9 bases from V and 2 from J, leaving 4 bases between them. The V gene's germline CDR1 is MDHEN and CDR2 SYDVKM. The CDR3 totals 10 residues. The CDR3 region has the DNA TGTGCCAGTAAAAACACTGAAGCTTTCTTT. It translates to CASKNTEAFF.